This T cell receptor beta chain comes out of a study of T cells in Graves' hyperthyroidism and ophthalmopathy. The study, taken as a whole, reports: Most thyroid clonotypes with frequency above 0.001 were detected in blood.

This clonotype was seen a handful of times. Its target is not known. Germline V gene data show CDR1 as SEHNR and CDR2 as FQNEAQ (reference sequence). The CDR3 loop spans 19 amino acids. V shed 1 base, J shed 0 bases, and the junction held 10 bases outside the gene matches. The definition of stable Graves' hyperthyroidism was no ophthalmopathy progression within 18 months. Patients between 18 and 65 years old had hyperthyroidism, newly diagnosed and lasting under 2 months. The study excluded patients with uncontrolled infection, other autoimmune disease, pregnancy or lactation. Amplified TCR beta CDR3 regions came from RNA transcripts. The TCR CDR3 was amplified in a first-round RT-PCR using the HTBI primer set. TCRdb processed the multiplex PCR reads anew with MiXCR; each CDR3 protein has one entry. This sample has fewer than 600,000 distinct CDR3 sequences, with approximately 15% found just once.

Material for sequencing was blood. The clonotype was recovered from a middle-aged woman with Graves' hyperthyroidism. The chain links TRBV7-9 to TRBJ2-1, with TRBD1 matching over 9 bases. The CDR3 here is CASSLVPGQGTTSYNEQFF. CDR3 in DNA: TGTGCCAGCAGCTTAGTCCCGGGACAGGGAACCACCTCCTACAATGAGCAGTTCTTC.